This entry lists 26 T cell receptor beta chains sequenced from one sample in a study of regulatory T cells in long-lasting Graves disease. Assembly of TCR beta libraries relied on iRepertoire HTBI primers together with Arm-PCR of CDR3 regions. One entry per CDR3 protein results from TCRdb running MiXCR on the multiplex PCR reads. The sample lists roughly 380,000 distinct CDR3 sequences; roughly 16% were seen once. The time point here: newly diagnosed GD, antithyroid drugs for less than 3 months. The authors made the TCR library using RNA they extracted from PBMCs. Sequenced material: peripheral blood mononuclear cells (PBMCs), taken at new diagnosis, from a patient treated with antithyroid drugs. These receptors came from a female donor with Graves disease.

There are a few counts of this clonotype. This rearrangement joins TRBV5-6 to TRBJ1-2, with 9 bases that match TRBD1. The germline gives CDR1 SGHDT, CDR2 YYEEEE. This CDR3 is 15 amino acids long. V was pared by 4 bases and J by 2 bases, with 6 bases of the junction left unmatched. CDR3 DNA: TGTGCCAGCAGCCCACACAGGGGGCTGAACTATGGCTACACCTTC. It yields the protein CASSPHRGLNYGYTF.

This clonotype was picked up many times. The chain recombines TRBV20-1 with TRBJ2-1, with D possibly TRBD1 on 6 matching bases. The V gene lost 2 bases and the J gene lost 6 bases, with 11 bases spanning the gap. The germline gives CDR1 DFQATT, CDR2 SNEGSKA (reference sequence). CDR3 length: 13 residues. For the CDR3, the DNA is TGCAGTGCTAGACCCACAGGGCGCAATGAGCAGTTCTTC. Encoded protein: CSARPTGRNEQFF.

This clonotype was seen many times. The CDR3 region has the DNA TGTGCCAGTAGTCCGGGACTAGGACTTGAAGAGACCCAGTACTTC. Amino acid sequence: CASSPGLGLEETQYF. The rearrangement uses TRBV19 and TRBJ2-5; 8 bases match TRBD2. Trimming cost V 5 bases and J 3 bases; bases outside gene matches: 8. This CDR3 comprises 15 residues. Germline lookup yields CDR1 LNHDA and CDR2 SQIVND (reference sequence).

This clonotype was recorded at least ten times. The V call is TRBV24-1, the J call TRBJ1-1; 7 bases line up with TRBD1. Germline CDR1 reads KGHDR; CDR2 reads SFDVKD. The CDR3 runs to 14 residues. J gave up 2 bases and V 10 bases, and 9 bases lay outside the gene matches. CDR3 protein: CATSRGTDNTEAFF. The CDR3 DNA reads as TGTGCCACGTCCCGCGGGACAGACAACACTGAAGCTTTCTTT.

This clonotype has at least ten counts. This chain uses TRBV24-1 with TRBJ2-1; D gene ambiguous. The CDR3 consists of 13 residues. Trimming took 4 bases from V and 7 from J, leaving 10 bases between them. Germline CDR1 is KGHDR and CDR2 is SFDVKD. The CDR3 region has the DNA TGTGCCACCAGTGACCCAGTTCGGAATGAGCAGTTCTTC. As protein: CATSDPVRNEQFF.

This chain's CDR3 is CASSPGTGENTGELFF. The CDR3 region has the DNA TGTGCCAGCAGCCCTGGGACAGGGGAAAACACCGGGGAGCTGTTTTTT. This chain joins TRBV3-1 and TRBJ2-2, with 10 nucleotides matching TRBD1. The CDR3 is 16 amino acids. The germline V gene has CDR1 LGHDT and CDR2 YNNKEL (reference sequence). V lost 4 bases, J lost 2 bases, and 4 bases stayed unmatched.

This clonotype occurred a few times. The chain carries TRBV4-2 and TRBJ2-2, with 11 bases aligning to TRBD2. V shed 1 base, J shed 7 bases, and the junction held 5 bases outside the gene matches. Germline CDR1 and CDR2: LGHNA and YNFKEQ. CDR3 size: 16 residues. The CDR3 reads CASSQGLAGRGGELFF. CDR3 DNA: TGTGCCAGCAGCCAAGGACTAGCGGGACGGGGCGGGGAGCTGTTTTTT.

This clonotype has a count of ten or more. The chain joins TRBV28 to TRBJ1-5; maybe TRBD1 (5 bases). Trimming removed 7 bases at V and 4 bases at J, with 8 bases between. Per germline, CDR1 MDHEN and CDR2 SYDVKM. The CDR3 is 12 amino acids. In DNA, the CDR3 is TGTGCCAGCACCACAGGAAATCAGCCCCAGCATTTT. This codes for CASTTGNQPQHF.

This clonotype was detected a few times. J is TRBJ2-4 and V is TRBV2; D remains ambiguous. V lost 4 bases to trimming and J lost 0 bases, with 10 bases between them. Germline CDR1 and CDR2: SNHLY and FYNNEI. The CDR3 sequence is 15 residues long. In DNA form, the CDR3 reads TGTGCCAGCAGTGGGCGGTTGGTAGCCAAAAACATTCAGTACTTC. Translating it yields CASSGRLVAKNIQYF.

The V call is TRBV9, the J call TRBJ1-6; 7 nucleotides agree with TRBD1. Trimming cost V 2 bases and J 10 bases; bases outside gene matches: 9. CDR1 is SGDLS and CDR2 is YYNGEE in the germline V gene. This CDR3 comprises 15 residues. The chain's CDR3 is CASSVRQGEGSPLHF. DNA of the CDR3: TGTGCCAGCAGCGTCCGACAGGGTGAAGGGTCACCCCTCCACTTT.

The table lists this clonotype with many counts. The gene calls are TRBV30 and TRBJ2-3, with 12 bases aligning to TRBD2. The CDR3 has 13 residues. Germline V CDR1 and CDR2: GTSNPN, SVGIG (reference sequence). V lost 7 bases and J lost 3; bases outside the gene matches: 2. The CDR3 sequence: CAFGLAGTDTQYF. In nucleotides, the CDR3 is TGTGCCTTTGGACTAGCGGGGACAGATACGCAGTATTTT.

This clonotype was picked up a small number of times. The rearrangement uses TRBV7-9 and TRBJ1-1; 9 bases agree with TRBD1. The V and J ends lost 6 bases and 3 bases, in that order; junction bases with no gene match: 8. CDR3 length equals 15 residues. The V gene's germline CDR1 is SEHNR and CDR2 FQNEAQ (reference sequence). Written as DNA, the CDR3 is TGTGCCAGCAGTTCCTTGACAGGGGGGGACACTGAAGCTTTCTTT. Its translation: CASSSLTGGDTEAFF.

The sample holds a few counts of this clonotype. The gene calls are TRBV9 and TRBJ1-1; 7 bases agree with TRBD1. The germline CDR1 and CDR2 sequences are SGDLS and YYNGEE. The CDR3 length is 17 residues. The junction had 11 bases not matched to a gene; V was cut back by 0 bases and J by 3 bases. In DNA form, the CDR3 reads TGTGCCAGCAGCGTAGCTACGGGGACAGCACGGGACACTGAAGCTTTCTTT. Translation: CASSVATGTARDTEAFF. The full variable domain, completed using reference TRBV9 and TRBJ1-1, is DSGVTQTPKHLITATGQRVTLRCSPRSGDLSVYWYQQSLDQGLQFLIQYYNGEERAKGNILERFSAQQFPDLHSELNLSSLELGDSALYFCASSVATGTARDTEAFFGQGTRLTVV.

The chain links TRBV6-2 or TRBV6-3 to TRBJ2-2; 8 nucleotides line up with TRBD1. Germline values: CDR1 MNHEY, CDR2 SVGEGT. Losses at the gene ends were 5 bases for V and 0 bases for J; bases not matched to a gene: 8. This CDR3 is built from 17 residues. The CDR3 region has the DNA TGTGCCAGCAGTGAACGAACAGGGGGATCGAACACCGGGGAGCTGTTTTTT. It translates to CASSERTGGSNTGELFF.

The sample holds many counts of this clonotype. This chain uses TRBV27 with TRBJ2-1, with D maybe TRBD2 (5 bases). V was cut by 2 bases and J by 8 bases, with 10 bases left in between. The CDR3 is 13 amino acids. Germline loops: CDR1 MNHEY, CDR2 SMNVEV (reference sequence). As DNA, the CDR3 is TGTGCCAGCAGTTTAAACGGGGTGTATGAGCAGTTCTTC. Translation gives CASSLNGVYEQFF.

This clonotype showed up many times. This chain connects TRBV12-3 or TRBV12-4 to TRBJ1-2, with no clear D. V was trimmed by 2 bases and J by 8 bases, leaving 15 bases between them. CDR3 length equals 14 residues. The CDR3 loop reads CASSLNSQRIGYTF. In DNA form, the CDR3 reads TGTGCCAGCAGTTTAAATTCCCAGCGGATAGGCTACACCTTC.

Details on this clonotype: This probably arose from a read error, given a far larger clone one base away. This sequence joins TRBV7-2 and TRBJ2-5, with 10 positions matching TRBD2. J lost 11 bases, V lost 5 bases, and 14 bases had no gene match. CDR3 length: 15 amino acids. Germline lookup yields CDR1 SGHTA and CDR2 FQGNSA. The CDR3 reads CASSRLQRGGNEQYF. CDR3 bases: TGTGCCAGCAGCCGCCTGCAGCGGGGGGGCAATGAGCAGTACTTC. Full variable domain (missing parts from reference TRBV7-2 and TRBJ2-5): GAGVSQSPSNKVTEKGKDVELRCDPISGHTALYWYRQSLGQGLEFLIYFQGNSAPDKSGLPSDRFSAERTGGSVSTLTIQRTQQEDSAVYLCASSRLQRGGNEQYFGPGTRLLVL.

Many counts were recorded for this clonotype. V usage is TRBV6-1 and J usage is TRBJ1-1; the D gene is possibly TRBD1 (5 bases). Trimming stripped 8 bases from V and 12 bases from J, with 13 bases between. CDR1 is MNHNS and CDR2 is SASEGT in the germline V gene. This CDR3 is built from 10 residues. The CDR3 DNA reads as TGTGCCAGCGGAGGGGCCCGGACTTTCTTT. The encoded protein is CASGGARTFF.

This clonotype was recorded a few times. The V and J genes are TRBV6-2 or TRBV6-3 and TRBJ2-1; possible D gene TRBD2, 6 bases. Per the germline V gene, CDR1 is MNHEY and CDR2 is SVGEGT. V lost 1 base to trimming and J lost 5 bases, with 15 bases between them. CDR3 size: 16 residues. The CDR3 loop is CASSYWPGSTHNEQFF. DNA for the CDR3: TGTGCCAGCAGTTACTGGCCCGGGAGTACACACAATGAGCAGTTCTTC.

This clonotype was seen at least ten times. The chain joins TRBV12-3 or TRBV12-4 to TRBJ1-1; the D gene is possibly TRBD1 (5 bases). This CDR3 has 16 amino acids. V lost 7 bases and J lost 0, with 18 bases in between. This chain's CDR3 is CASISGGVTMNTEAFF. CDR3 DNA: TGTGCCAGCATCAGCGGGGGTGTAACCATGAACACTGAAGCTTTCTTT.

This clonotype was found many times. The chain links TRBV11-2 to TRBJ1-2; D is unclear. This CDR3 region has 12 residues. V was trimmed by 2 bases and J by 4 bases, leaving 5 bases between them. The germline V gene has CDR1 SGHAT and CDR2 FQNNGV. The CDR3 bases are TGTGCCAGCAGCTTAAACTTCTATGGCTACACCTTC. This encodes CASSLNFYGYTF. The full variable domain, its missing parts supplied by reference TRBV11-2 and TRBJ1-2, is EAGVAQSPRYKIIEKRQSVAFWCNPISGHATLYWYQQILGQGPKLLIQFQNNGVVDDSQLPKDRFSAERLKGVDSTLKIQPAKLEDSAVYLCASSLNFYGYTFGSGTRLTVV.

This clonotype was detected ten times or more. The chain recombines TRBV5-1 with TRBJ2-3; possible D gene TRBD2, 6 bases. This CDR3 is 16 amino acids long. V dropped 3 bases and J dropped 0 bases, with 14 bases sitting between them. Germline CDR1 and CDR2: SGHRS and YFSETQ. Here the CDR3 DNA reads TGCGCCAGCAGCTGGCCACCCGGGACTAGCACAGATACGCAGTATTTT. As protein: CASSWPPGTSTDTQYF.

This clonotype was found many times. V and J are TRBV6-1 and TRBJ2-3; no clear D. The CDR3 loop spans 14 amino acids. The germline gives CDR1 MNHNS, CDR2 SASEGT. V lost 8 bases and J lost 0, with 12 bases in between. The CDR3 loop is CASQEKTSTDTQYF. The CDR3 DNA reads as TGTGCCAGCCAAGAAAAGACTAGCACAGATACGCAGTATTTT.

The chain carries TRBV6-2 or TRBV6-3 and TRBJ2-3, with TRBD2 matching over 10 bases. Germline V gene data show CDR1 as MNHEY and CDR2 as SVGEGT. The CDR3 runs to 15 residues. V shed 3 bases, J shed 4 bases, and the junction held 4 bases outside the gene matches. The CDR3: CASSYLGLASDTQYF. The CDR3 region has the DNA TGTGCCAGCAGTTATTTGGGACTAGCGTCAGATACGCAGTATTTT.

V gene TRBV7-2 combines with J gene TRBJ2-5, with D unclear. Germline V gives CDR1 SGHTA, CDR2 FQGNSA. The CDR3 runs 15 residues. V was trimmed by 5 bases and J by 2 bases, leaving 15 bases between them. The CDR3 DNA reads as TGTGCCAGCAGCCAAACCGGGCCCTGGCAAGAGACCCAGTACTTC. Its translation is CASSQTGPWQETQYF.

This clonotype was counted at least ten times. The chain combines TRBV7-8 with TRBJ2-5; D not resolved. Per the germline V gene, CDR1 is SGHVS and CDR2 is FQNEAQ. V lost 5 bases and J lost 5, with 18 bases in between. The CDR3 contains 15 residues. CDR3: CASSIRLGSSETQYF. As DNA, the CDR3 is TGTGCCAGCAGCATACGACTGGGTAGTTCGGAGACCCAGTACTTC.